The rows below give T cell receptor beta chains drawn from one sample of a study of neurological immune-mediated disorders. TCRdb redid the calling of the 5' RACE reads with MiXCR, one entry per CDR3 protein. Among 40,000 or so distinct CDR3 sequences listed, about 3.3% were seen once. The sample consisted of PBMCs. The receptors derive from an older woman with multiple sclerosis. Each CDR3 is given with its conserved first and last residue. The D gene is left open where the match is weak. Rows give clone size only sometimes, using once, few, many, or a class for an expanded clone.

j_call d_call v_call clone_size cdr3_nt cdr3_aa
TRBJ2-2 NA TRBV20-1 many TGCAGTGCTAGGGAGGAGGTAACCGGGGAGCTGTTTTTT CSAREEVTGELFF
TRBJ2-7 TRBD1 TRBV5-1 many TGCGCCAGCAGCATCGACAGGGCCGAGCAGTACTTC CASSIDRAEQYF
TRBJ1-1 TRBD1 TRBV12-3/TRBV12-4 many TGTGCCAGCAGTTTAGGGGGGACAGGGGTTGGGGCTGAAGCTTTCTTT CASSLGGTGVGAEAFF
TRBJ2-5 NA TRBV27 many TGTGCCAGCCGCGGACACTTACAAGAGACCCAGTACTTC CASRGHLQETQYF
TRBJ1-2 TRBD1 TRBV20-1 many TGCAGTGCTAGAGATGAGCAGGGGGCCTATGGCTACACCTTC CSARDEQGAYGYTF
TRBJ1-2 TRBD1 TRBV12-3/TRBV12-4 many TGTGCCAGCAGCCCATGGACAGGAGAGTATGGCTACACCTTC CASSPWTGEYGYTF
TRBJ2-7 TRBD1 TRBV20-1 many TGCAGTGCTAGAGACTACAGGGGGACCTCCTACGAGCAGTACTTC CSARDYRGTSYEQYF
TRBJ2-5 NA TRBV5-1 NA TGCGCCAGCAGCTCCGACGCCGGGAGCAACCAAGAGACCCAGTACTTC CASSSDAGSNQETQYF
TRBJ1-2 NA TRBV12-3/TRBV12-4 many TGTGCCAGCAGTCAGACACAGACTAACTATGGCTACACCTTC CASSQTQTNYGYTF
TRBJ1-5 TRBD1 TRBV18 many TGTGCCAGCTCCCCAGTGGGACAGGGTGATCAGCCCCAGCATTTT CASSPVGQGDQPQHF
TRBJ2-3 TRBD2 TRBV20-1 many TGCAGTGCTAGGGGTAGCTTCGGGAGGAGCACAGATACGCAGTATTTT CSARGSFGRSTDTQYF
TRBJ2-1 TRBD2 TRBV12-3/TRBV12-4 many TGTGCCAGCAGCTCGAGGGGACTAGCTCGCAATGAGCAGTTCTTC CASSSRGLARNEQFF
TRBJ2-6 TRBD1 TRBV6-5 many TGTGCCAGCAGTACCGGGACAGGTATCCCCGGGGCCAACGTCCTGACTTTC CASSTGTGIPGANVLTF
TRBJ1-4 TRBD1 TRBV10-3 many TGTGCCATCAGTGAGTCGGACAGGACGAATGAAAAACTGTTTTTT CAISESDRTNEKLFF
TRBJ1-1 NA TRBV5-1 many TGCGCCAGCAGCTTTATAATTAACACTGAAGCTTTCTTT CASSFIINTEAFF
TRBJ2-5 NA TRBV24-1 many TGTGCCACCAGTGATTTGGGCAGGGAAGAGACCCAGTACTTC CATSDLGREETQYF
TRBJ2-4 NA TRBV12-3/TRBV12-4 NA TGTGCCAGCAGTCTGGACAGAGAAAACATTCAGTACTTC CASSLDRENIQYF
TRBJ2-3 TRBD2 TRBV2 many TGTGCCAGCAGTGAACTAGCGGGCACAGATACGCAGTATTTT CASSELAGTDTQYF
TRBJ2-7 TRBD2 TRBV5-1 many TGCGCCAGCAGCATGGGACTAGCGGGGCCTTACGAGCAGTACTTC CASSMGLAGPYEQYF
TRBJ1-1 NA TRBV9 many TGTGCCAGCAGCGTGGGACCTAACACTGAAGCTTTCTTT CASSVGPNTEAFF
TRBJ1-1 NA TRBV6-5 many TGTGCCAGCAGTTACTCTGAAGGGATAGCTTTCTTT CASSYSEGIAFF
TRBJ2-1 NA TRBV19 many TGTGCCAGTAGTATAGGTAGGTCCGGGAGTAAGCAGTTCTTC CASSIGRSGSKQFF
TRBJ2-1 NA TRBV29-1 many TGCAGCGGGGGGGCTGGGAATGAGCAGTTCTTC CSGGAGNEQFF
TRBJ2-7 NA TRBV12-3/TRBV12-4 many TGTGCCAGCAACTGGGGGGTGTCTAGCACCGAGCAGTACTTC CASNWGVSSTEQYF
TRBJ1-2 NA TRBV5-1 many TGCGCCAGCAGCTTGGGAGGACAAGGCCTAGGCTACACCTTC CASSLGGQGLGYTF
TRBJ2-7 TRBD2 TRBV7-9 many TGTGCCAGCAGCTTAGCTAGCGGGGGAAGTCACGAGCAGTACTTC CASSLASGGSHEQYF
TRBJ1-3 NA TRBV20-1 NA TGCAGTGCCCCGGGACCCGCCGAAAAAAACATATATTTT CSAPGPAEKNIYF
TRBJ2-1 NA TRBV28 many TGTGCCAGCGTCGGCGGAAATGAGCAGTTCTTC CASVGGNEQFF
TRBJ1-1 NA TRBV20-1 many TGCAGTGCTAGTCCCGGGCCGGACACTGAAGCTTTCTTT CSASPGPDTEAFF
TRBJ2-1 NA TRBV5-1 many TGCGCCAGCAGCTTGTATGGGGGACATAAAAAGTTCTTC CASSLYGGHKKFF
TRBJ2-4 TRBD1 TRBV20-1 many TGCAGTGTCCCGGACAGGGTGGAAAACATTCAGTACTTC CSVPDRVENIQYF
TRBJ2-7 TRBD1 TRBV10-3 many TGTGCCACCTCAGGACAGGGGGCCCTTTCCTTGTACGAGCAGTACTTC CATSGQGALSLYEQYF
TRBJ2-6 NA TRBV5-1 many TGCGCCAGCAGCTTGGGCTTCTCTGGGGCCAACGTCCTGACTTTC CASSLGFSGANVLTF
TRBJ2-5 NA TRBV7-9 many TGTGCCAGCAGCTTAGAGAGGGGCCAAGAGACCCAGTACTTC CASSLERGQETQYF
TRBJ1-6 NA TRBV10-2 many TGCGCCAGCAGGTCCACTACCAATTCACCCCTCCACTTT CASRSTTNSPLHF
TRBJ2-4 NA TRBV20-1 many TGCAGTGCCGGAGGCGGGACAGCCAAAAACATTCAGTACTTC CSAGGGTAKNIQYF
TRBJ2-1 TRBD1 TRBV5-1 many TGCGCCAGCAGCCAAGTACAGGGGATCATTGCTGAGCAGTTCTTC CASSQVQGIIAEQFF
TRBJ1-1 NA TRBV20-1 many TGCAGTGCTAGAGTTGCTGGCGGGGGGGATATAGTAAGGTACACTGAAGCTTTCTTT CSARVAGGGDIVRYTEAFF
TRBJ2-2 TRBD2 TRBV12-3/TRBV12-4 many TGTGCCAGCAGTTCCCCCGCCTTAGCGGGGGGCGATTGGGAGCTGTTTTTT CASSSPALAGGDWELFF
TRBJ2-7 TRBD1 TRBV5-1 many TGCGCCAGCAGCGAAAGACAGGGGGTAGGCGAGCAGTACTTC CASSERQGVGEQYF
TRBJ2-4 TRBD2 TRBV20-1 few TGCAGTGCTGAAAAGGGACTAGCGGGGGTCGGCATTCAGTACTTC CSAEKGLAGVGIQYF
TRBJ2-5 TRBD2 TRBV7-6 many TGTGCCAGCAGAGGAGCGGGGGTGGAGACCCAGTACTTC CASRGAGVETQYF
TRBJ1-1 TRBD1 TRBV5-1 many TGCGCCAGCAGCTTGGGCCCCGGACAGGGGGCAGGGAACACTGAAGCTTTCTTT CASSLGPGQGAGNTEAFF
TRBJ2-5 NA TRBV5-1 many TGCGCCAGCAGCGGACCAGAGACCCAGTACTTC CASSGPETQYF
TRBJ2-7 NA TRBV3-1 many TGTGCCAGCAGCCAAGAGGGGGGTCAGGGGTCCTACGAGCAGTACTTC CASSQEGGQGSYEQYF
TRBJ2-4 TRBD2 TRBV7-6 many TGTGCCAGCAGCCAGCGGGGGGCGGGATCCAAAAACATTCAGTACTTC CASSQRGAGSKNIQYF